This entry lists 25 T cell receptor beta chains sequenced from one sample in a study of CD8 T cells in ankylosing spondylitis (dated by TCRdb to about 2017). Their target antigens are unknown. Libraries were prepared through 5' RACE. Sequenced using an Illumina HiSeq 2500. TCRdb's own reprocessing of the public reads used fastp at Q25 and MiXCR and kept productive beta chains. Merged by CDR3 protein, the rows form single entries marked with the most common genes and DNA. In all, the sample holds almost 400,000 distinct CDR3 sequences, and 20% to 25% of those were seen once. The ten largest make up about 17% of the sample. Beyond this particular receptor, the publication reports: A TCR beta motif made up of under ten highly homologous amino acid variants appeared to be characteristic of blood from ankylosing spondylitis patients.

The material sequenced was blood, either unsorted or a sorted T cell fraction (not recorded which). Receptors were obtained from a male donor with ankylosing spondylitis.

CDR3 bases: TGTGCCAGCAGTCCCCAGGCAGGGGATACTGAAGCTTTCTTT. It specifies CASSPQAGDTEAFF. The rearrangement joins TRBV7-3 to TRBJ1-1; D is possibly TRBD1 (6 bases). The ends were cut back, 6 bases at V and 5 bases at J, with 16 bases in the middle. The length of the CDR3 is 14 residues. Germline V gene data show CDR1 as SGHTA and CDR2 as FQGTGA.

The chain couples TRBV29-1 to TRBJ1-3, with 9 bases matching TRBD1. Trimming cost V 0 bases and J 9 bases; bases outside gene matches: 3. The CDR3 length is 13 residues. Germline lookup yields CDR1 SQVTM and CDR2 ANQGSEA. This CDR3 is CSVEETGGSTIYF. In DNA form, the CDR3 reads TGCAGCGTTGAAGAGACAGGGGGTAGCACCATATATTTT.

This clonotype was recorded at least ten times. V usage is TRBV5-1 and J usage is TRBJ2-7, with D possibly being TRBD1 (6 bases). V lost 0 bases to trimming and J lost 5 bases, with 12 bases between them. The germline V gene has CDR1 SGHRS and CDR2 YFSETQ. The CDR3 spans 14 residues. The DNA of the CDR3 is TGCGCCAGCAGCTTGGACAGGGCCCCCAACGAGCAGTACTTC. As protein: CASSLDRAPNEQYF.

In its sample, this clonotype was seen a few times. The V and J genes are TRBV11-2 and TRBJ2-5, with D unclear. The CDR3 covers 14 residues. V lost 1 base and J lost 1, with 7 bases in between. CDR1 SGHAT and CDR2 FQNNGV come from the germline V gene. The CDR3: CASSLGRIQETQYF. The DNA of the CDR3 is TGTGCCAGCAGCTTAGGGCGGATCCAAGAGACCCAGTACTTC.

This clonotype came up many times. The gene calls are TRBV6-5 and TRBJ1-6; 9 positions match TRBD1. The CDR3 is made up of 15 amino acids. Germline CDR1 reads MNHEY; CDR2 reads SVGAGI. The V gene end was trimmed by 4 bases and the J gene end by 6 bases; junction bases not matched to a gene: 4. CDR3 in amino acids: CASSSPGQGNSPLHF. DNA of the CDR3: TGTGCCAGCAGTTCCCCGGGACAGGGTAATTCACCCCTCCACTTT.

This clonotype was observed a few times. The chain combines TRBV9 with TRBJ2-1, with 11 bases that match TRBD1. CDR3 length: 15 amino acids. Germline loops: CDR1 SGDLS, CDR2 YYNGEE. The ends lost 3 bases at V and 7 bases at J; junction bases unmatched: 6. The CDR3 here is CASSEGQGVRNEQFF. CDR3 nucleotide sequence: TGTGCCAGCAGCGAGGGACAGGGGGTTCGTAATGAGCAGTTCTTC.

J is TRBJ2-2 and V is TRBV5-6; 9 bases line up with TRBD1. The CDR3 runs to 16 residues. The junction had 8 bases not matched to a gene; V was cut back by 3 bases and J by 5 bases. Per germline, CDR1 SGHDT and CDR2 YYEEEE. The CDR3 DNA follows: TGTGCCAGCAGCTGGGAGTCGACAGGGGGAACCGGGGAGCTGTTTTTT. Translated, it gives CASSWESTGGTGELFF.

The V gene is TRBV20-1, the J gene TRBJ2-1, with 12 bases that match TRBD2. CDR3 length: 17 residues. Germline CDR1 and CDR2: DFQATT and SNEGSKA (reference sequence). Trimming took 6 bases from V and 4 from J; bases not matched to a gene: 13. The CDR3, as DNA: TGCAGTGCAACCACCGGACTAGCGGGAACGTTGTACAATGAGCAGTTCTTC. Encoded protein: CSATTGLAGTLYNEQFF.

This clonotype was detected only a few times. CDR3 in DNA: TGTGCCAGCAGTTTCCGGGAGGGAGCCAATTATGAGCAGTTCTTC. Protein sequence: CASSFREGANYEQFF. This chain uses TRBV12-3 or TRBV12-4 with TRBJ2-1; the match to TRBD2 covers 8 bases. This CDR3 has 15 amino acids. The V segment lost 3 bases and the J segment 8 bases; nucleotides outside the gene matches: 9.

Ten or more counts support this clonotype. V and J are TRBV4-1 and TRBJ2-2; D not certain. Germline CDR1 MGHRA, CDR2 YSYEKL. This CDR3 is 12 amino acids long. Trimming left V 4 bases short and J 6 bases short, with 6 bases between. This CDR3 is CASSLPAGELFF. The CDR3 region has the DNA TGCGCCAGCAGCCTACCCGCCGGGGAGCTGTTTTTT.

The V and J genes are TRBV4-2 and TRBJ2-1; 12 positions agree with TRBD2. With V trimmed by 1 base and J by 0 bases, 10 bases remained unmatched. Germline V gives CDR1 LGHNA, CDR2 YNFKEQ. The CDR3 has 20 residues. The CDR3 loop is CASSQGWAGTSGYSYNEQFF. CDR3 DNA sequence: TGTGCCAGCAGCCAAGGGTGGGCTGGGACTAGCGGGTACTCCTACAATGAGCAGTTCTTC.

The chain uses TRBV2 and TRBJ1-4; D is possibly TRBD1 (6 bases). This CDR3 is built from 11 residues. The V end lost 8 bases, the J end lost 15 bases, and 16 bases lay between the germline ends. Germline CDR1 reads SNHLY; CDR2 reads FYNNEI. For the CDR3, the DNA is TGTGCCAGCCGCCAAGGGGGAAGAATGTTTTTT. Translating gives CASRQGGRMFF.

The genes are TRBV18 and TRBJ1-2; D may be TRBD1 (5 bases). Germline V gives CDR1 KGHSH, CDR2 LQKENI. Between the trimmed V and J ends, which lost 2 bases and 12 bases, there was a span of 16 bases. CDR3 length: 13 residues. The CDR3 nucleotides read TGTGCCAGCTCACCAAATGTAGACGGGGCAAACACCTTC. Translation: CASSPNVDGANTF.

This clonotype was picked up a small number of times. One junction end disagrees with the germline gene, perhaps due to a read error. The chain employs TRBV7-7 and TRBJ2-3; TRBD1 matches at 8 bases. CDR3 size: 16 residues. The germline gives CDR1 SSHAT, CDR2 FNYEAQ (reference sequence). The CDR3 region is CASSFGPTGEADTQYF. CDR3 in DNA: TGTGCTAGCAGCTTCGGACCGACAGGGGAGGCAGATACGCAGTATTTT.

The chain uses TRBV5-1 and TRBJ1-1; D unresolved. Germline values: CDR1 SGHRS, CDR2 YFSETQ. The CDR3 loop spans 15 amino acids. V lost 4 bases to trimming and J lost 0 bases, with 13 bases between them. CDR3 amino acids: CASSPFGELNTEAFF. Here the CDR3 DNA reads TGCGCCAGCAGCCCCTTTGGGGAGTTGAACACTGAAGCTTTCTTT.

This clonotype was seen just once. This rearrangement joins TRBV28 to TRBJ1-1, with 11 bases lining up with TRBD1. The CDR3 runs 15 residues. Trimming at V came to 5 bases and at J to 4 bases, leaving 6 bases not matched to a gene. CDR1 MDHEN and CDR2 SYDVKM come from the germline V gene. The CDR3 nucleotides read TGTGCCAGCAGTCCCAACGGACAGGGGGCCACTGAAGCTTTCTTT. This encodes CASSPNGQGATEAFF. The full variable domain, with the rest looked up from reference TRBV28 and TRBJ1-1, is DVKVTQSSRYLVKRTGEKVFLECVQDMDHENMFWYRQDPGLGLRLIYFSYDVKMKEKGDIPEGYSVSREKKERFSLILESASTNQTSMYLCASSPNGQGATEAFFGQGTRLTVV.

This clonotype was recorded many times. The J gene is TRBJ2-1, the V gene TRBV5-1; 7 nucleotides line up with TRBD1. V gave up 5 bases and J gave up 7 bases; unmatched junction bases: 3. CDR3 size: 12 residues. CDR1 and CDR2 from the germline V gene are SGHRS and YFSETQ. The chain's CDR3 is CASSWGQNEQFF. The CDR3 bases are TGCGCCAGCAGTTGGGGACAGAATGAGCAGTTCTTC.

This rearrangement joins TRBV28 to TRBJ2-3; D unresolved. This CDR3 is built from 14 residues. Germline assignment: CDR1 MDHEN and CDR2 SYDVKM. The V and J ends lost 6 bases and 2 bases respectively, with 12 bases between them. This CDR3 is CASRSARFTDTQYF. In DNA, the CDR3 is TGTGCCAGCAGGTCAGCCAGATTCACAGATACGCAGTATTTT.

This clonotype was seen at least ten times. The V gene is TRBV20-1, the J gene TRBJ2-7; 7 bases are a match to TRBD1. CDR1 DFQATT and CDR2 SNEGSKA come from the germline V gene (reference sequence). CDR3 length: 13 residues. The V gene end was trimmed by 6 bases and the J gene end by 3 bases; junction bases not matched to a gene: 8. This CDR3 is CSADRKVGYEQYF. The CDR3 bases are TGCAGTGCGGACAGGAAGGTGGGCTACGAGCAGTACTTC.

The J gene is TRBJ1-1, the V gene TRBV7-9, with D unclear. CDR3 length: 12 residues. The V end was cut by 6 bases, the J end by 5 bases, with 10 bases between. CDR1 is SEHNR and CDR2 is FQNEAQ in the germline V gene (reference sequence). The CDR3, as DNA: TGTGCCAGCAGAGATACAGCGACTGAAGCTTTCTTT. Encoded protein: CASRDTATEAFF.

The V call is TRBV28, the J call TRBJ2-2; D possibly corresponds to TRBD1 (6 bases). Germline lookup yields CDR1 MDHEN and CDR2 SYDVKM. V gave up 5 bases and J gave up 5 bases, with 9 bases separating them. This CDR3 has 13 amino acids. CDR3 sequence: CASSPQGTGELFF. The CDR3 DNA sequence: TGTGCCAGCAGTCCACAGGGTACCGGGGAGCTGTTTTTT.

This clonotype was seen more than once but under ten times. The chain recombines TRBV14 with TRBJ2-3, with D possibly matching TRBD1 (6 bases). V shed 0 bases and J shed 7 bases, with 14 bases lying between them. The CDR3 length is 15 residues. Germline V gene data show CDR1 as SGHDN and CDR2 as FVKESK. The CDR3 sequence is CASSQDNARGNTQYF. The CDR3 DNA is TGTGCCAGCAGCCAAGATAACGCCAGGGGAAATACGCAGTATTTT.

This clonotype was detected only a few times. The chain is built from TRBV12-3 or TRBV12-4 and TRBJ2-7, with 7 bases matching TRBD2. The junction had 8 bases not matched to a gene; V was cut back by 8 bases and J by 4 bases. This CDR3 has 13 amino acids. CDR3 in DNA: TGTGCCAGCGGGTTAGCGGGCATATACGAGCAGTACTTC. Residues: CASGLAGIYEQYF.

The chain joins TRBV29-1 to TRBJ2-2; D assignment may be TRBD1 or TRBD2 (5 bases each). The CDR3 has 14 amino acids. The V end lost 5 bases, the J end lost 5 bases, and 15 bases lay between the germline ends. Germline CDR1 reads SQVTM; CDR2 reads ANQGSEA. CDR3 protein: CSVLSGRRTGELFF. The CDR3 bases are TGCAGCGTTCTCTCAGGGAGACGGACCGGGGAGCTGTTTTTT.

This clonotype was seen only a few times. The chain is built from TRBV12-3 or TRBV12-4 and TRBJ1-1; D is uncertain. The CDR3 length is 15 residues. With 3 bases removed from V and 5 bases from J, the gap between germline ends came to 16 bases. In DNA form, the CDR3 reads TGTGCCAGCAGTTTCTCGGGTCTCGGGGATACTGAAGCTTTCTTT. Encoded protein: CASSFSGLGDTEAFF.